This T cell receptor beta chain was recovered during a study of tumor-infiltrating lymphocytes in primary liver carcinoma. Study-wide results and limits: Tumor-adjacent and tumor-blood pairs overlapped less than tumor region pairs did.

Remarks on this clonotype: Its antigen remains unidentified. The germline gene is not matched at one end of the junction; a read error may be the cause.

The CDR3 sequence is 13 residues long. Germline CDR1 SGHAT, CDR2 FQNNGV. Starting material for RNA and DNA co-extraction consisted of about 17-31 mg of unsorted bulk tissue. Starting from around 500 ng of total RNA, TCR beta cDNA was produced with a primer in the constant region. Three rounds of nested multiplex PCR with slightly modified ARM-PCR produced TCR beta libraries. The first two PCR rounds, roughly 9 cycles each, used TRBV1-TRBV30 forward primers and a C-beta reverse primer. TCRdb analysed the multiplex PCR reads with MiXCR anew, one entry per CDR3 protein. The profile covers 90,000 to 150,000 distinct CDR3 sequences, with approximately 71% appearing a single time and more than 8% taken by the ten largest.

The receptor's source is a woman aged 60-70 years with primary liver carcinoma and hepatitis B virus infection. The source material was tumor-adjacent normal liver tissue. V gene TRBV11-2 combines with J gene TRBJ2-2; tentatively, D is TRBD2 (5 bases). The CDR3 spells CASNLDRNGELSF. The CDR3 DNA is TGTGCCAGCAACTTAGATAGGAATGGGGAGCTGTCTTTT.